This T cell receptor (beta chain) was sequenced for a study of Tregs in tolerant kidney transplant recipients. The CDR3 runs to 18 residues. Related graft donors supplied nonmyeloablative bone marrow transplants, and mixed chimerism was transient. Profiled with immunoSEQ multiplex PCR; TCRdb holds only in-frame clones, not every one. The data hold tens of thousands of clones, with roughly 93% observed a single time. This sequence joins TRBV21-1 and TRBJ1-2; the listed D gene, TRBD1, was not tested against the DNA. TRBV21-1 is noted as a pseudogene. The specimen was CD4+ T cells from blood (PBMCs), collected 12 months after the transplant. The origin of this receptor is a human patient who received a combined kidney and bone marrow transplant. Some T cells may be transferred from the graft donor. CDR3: CASSKPGQGIEEDYGYTF. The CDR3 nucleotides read TGTGCCAGCAGCAAACCGGGACAGGGAATCGAGGAGGACTATGGCTACACCTTC.